These T cell receptor beta chains were read from a single sample in a study of blood T cell repertoires in COVID-19. Profiling relied on immunoSEQ multiplex PCR, and the TCRdb table lists in-frame clones only, not all of them. Of about 45,000 clones listed, about 85% are singletons. Sequences were obtained from peripheral blood. These receptors all come from an elderly woman with acute or convalescent COVID-19. The CDR3 runs from the conserved cysteine through the conserved F or W. D genes are given only for firm matches.

TRBJ2-3 | TRBD2 | TRBV28 | CASRTPGLAGYSDTQYF | TGTGCCAGCAGGACCCCGGGACTAGCGGGATACTCGGATACGCAGTATTTT
TRBJ2-2 | TRBD2 | TRBV10-2 | CASGEQRGGREVSGELFF | TGCGCCAGCGGAGAACAGCGGGGGGGCAGGGAGGTGAGCGGGGAGCTGTTTTTT
TRBJ2-1 | . | TRBV7-9 | CASSLHETYEQFF | TGTGCCAGCAGCTTACACGAGACTTATGAGCAGTTCTTC
TRBJ1-2 | . | TRBV7-9 | CASSSVSDGYTF | TGTGCCAGCAGCTCGGTGTCGGATGGCTACACCTTC
TRBJ1-5 | . | TRBV30 | CAWSVQSNQPQHF | TGTGCCTGGAGTGTACAAAGCAATCAGCCCCAGCATTTT
TRBJ1-2 | TRBD1 | TRBV7-9 | CASSPGQGTYGYTF | TGTGCCAGCAGCCCGGGACAGGGAACCTATGGCTACACCTTC
TRBJ2-3 | . | TRBV23-1 | CASSQLHYPGEDTQYF | TGCGCCAGCAGTCAACTGCACTACCCTGGTGAGGATACGCAGTATTTT
TRBJ1-5 | TRBD1 | TRBV30 | CAWSLQGRQPQHF | TGTGCCTGGAGTTTACAGGGGCGTCAGCCCCAGCATTTT
TRBJ1-5 | . | TRBV19 | CASSSGSGGDLFQPQHF | TGTGCCAGTAGTTCTGGAAGTGGAGGGGACTTGTTCCAGCCCCAGCATTTT
TRBJ1-3 | TRBD1 | TRBV10-3 | CAISQPLGQGSGNTIYF | TGTGCCATCAGTCAACCCCTGGGACAGGGCTCTGGAAACACCATATATTTT